The 13 T cell receptor beta chains below all came from one sample that was sequenced in a study of shared clonotypes between healthy human individuals. The data were produced by immunoSEQ multiplex PCR, yet TCRdb's version contains in-frame clones alone and is incomplete. The sample contains 2 million to 2.5 million clones, around 95% of which appear only once. Sequenced sample: naive CD4+ T cells sorted from blood. As for subset: CD45RA+ positively selected. Receptor source: a man aged 18 to 29 in good health.

The V gene is TRBV6-5, the J gene TRBJ2-4; D uncertain. Deletions cut 0 bases from V and 3 bases from J, with 12 bases between. CDR3 length: 16 residues. Germline-derived CDR1 and CDR2 are MNHEY and SVGAGI. The CDR3 DNA is TGTGCCAGCAGTTACTCATCGGGTACGGGCAAAAACATTCAGTACTTC. Translated, it gives CASSYSSGTGKNIQYF.

The rearrangement links TRBV5-1 to TRBJ2-2; TRBD1 aligns across 11 bases. The V gene end was trimmed by 3 bases and the J gene end by 6 bases; junction bases not matched to a gene: 13. Per germline, CDR1 SGHRS and CDR2 YFSETQ. There are 18 residues in the CDR3. CDR3 residues: CASSSPFSGTGGSGELFF. CDR3 coding DNA: TGCGCCAGCAGCTCCCCCTTCTCGGGGACAGGGGGTTCCGGGGAGCTGTTTTTT.

The chain combines TRBV18 with TRBJ2-2; 7 bases line up with TRBD1. The CDR3 runs 15 residues. V lost 1 base, J lost 6 bases, and 5 bases stayed unmatched. CDR1 and CDR2 from the germline V gene are KGHSH and LQKENI. The CDR3 nucleotides are TGTGCCAGCTCACCACGGGCCCAGGGGGCCGGGGAGCTGTTTTTT. Translation: CASSPRAQGAGELFF.

The chain carries TRBV7-3 and TRBJ2-3, with 7 bases fitting TRBD2. The CDR3 consists of 16 residues. V gave up 5 bases and J gave up 3 bases; unmatched junction bases: 11. CDR1 is SGHTA and CDR2 is FQGTGA in the germline V gene. CDR3 DNA sequence: TGTGCCAGCAGCCCGGTGGGAGGGACCCCTACAGATACGCAGTATTTT. This codes for CASSPVGGTPTDTQYF.

CDR3 in amino acids: CASSKGAAHTAQYF. For the CDR3, the DNA is TGTGCCAGCAGCAAAGGGGCAGCCCACACGGCGCAGTATTTT. This rearrangement joins TRBV6-1 to TRBJ2-3; tentatively, D is TRBD1 (5 bases). From germline, CDR1 is MNHNS and CDR2 SASEGT. V was shortened by 6 bases and J by 10 bases, with 20 bases between the two germline ends. The CDR3 spans 14 residues.

The J gene is TRBJ2-3, the V gene TRBV5-1; 10 positions match TRBD2. Germline assignment: CDR1 SGHRS and CDR2 YFSETQ. Trimming at V came to 4 bases and at J to 5 bases, leaving 13 bases not matched to a gene. The CDR3 is 17 residues long. The CDR3 is CASSPIRAGGPGDTQYF. In DNA form, the CDR3 reads TGCGCCAGCAGCCCCATAAGAGCGGGAGGGCCGGGAGATACGCAGTATTTT.

The DNA of the CDR3 is TGTGCCAGCAGGACTAGCGGGAGGGTATCAGATACGCAGTATTTT. Its protein is CASRTSGRVSDTQYF. The chain couples TRBV6-6 to TRBJ2-3; TRBD2 matches at 14 bases. V lost 6 bases and J lost 4; bases outside the gene matches: 3. This CDR3 spans 15 amino acids. From germline, CDR1 is MNHNY and CDR2 SVGAGI (reference sequence).

On this clone itself: This CDR3 is also generated by other DNA sequences in the sample. The chain is built from TRBV18 and TRBJ2-7; D possibly corresponds to TRBD1 (6 bases). V was trimmed by 3 bases and J by 4 bases, leaving 10 bases between them. Germline CDR1 is KGHSH and CDR2 is LQKENI. CDR3 length: 13 residues. The CDR3 DNA reads TGTGCCAGCTCACCCCAGGGGATATACGAGCAGTACTTC. Amino acid sequence: CASSPQGIYEQYF.

J is TRBJ1-5 and V is TRBV4-1; D is ambiguous. The CDR3 spans 15 residues. Germline CDR1 is MGHRA and CDR2 is YSYEKL. V was pared by 3 bases and J by 3 bases, with 12 bases between. CDR3 loop: CASSHGRAPNQPQHF. The CDR3 nucleotides read TGCGCCAGCAGCCATGGCCGGGCCCCCAATCAGCCCCAGCATTTT.

The chain uses TRBV7-2 and TRBJ2-1, with 7 bases aligning to TRBD1. V lost 3 bases to trimming and J lost 0 bases; unmatched junction nucleotides: 2. Germline lookup yields CDR1 SGHTA and CDR2 FQGNSA. The CDR3 runs to 15 residues. This CDR3 is CASSFDRASYNEQFF. DNA for the CDR3: TGTGCCAGCAGCTTCGACAGGGCCTCCTACAATGAGCAGTTCTTC.

Notes on this clone: The sample contains more than one DNA sequence encoding this CDR3. The chain links TRBV10-3 to TRBJ2-5; D is ambiguous. The V end was cut by 4 bases, the J end by 1 base, with 4 bases between. The CDR3 totals 12 residues. The V gene's germline CDR1 is ENHRY and CDR2 SYGVKD. The CDR3 nucleotides read TGTGCCATCAGTGGCCGCCAAGAGACCCAGTACTTC. Translating gives CAISGRQETQYF.

This chain connects TRBV5-6 to TRBJ2-4; D gene ambiguous. Germline V lookup: CDR1 SGHDT, CDR2 YYEEEE. The CDR3 extends over 14 amino acids. Trimming cost V 1 base and J 1 base, with 6 bases left between them. The chain's CDR3 is CASSLSQAKNIQYF. In DNA form, the CDR3 reads TGTGCCAGCAGCTTGAGCCAGGCCAAAAACATTCAGTACTTC.

V and J are TRBV9 and TRBJ1-5; 8 nucleotides agree with TRBD1. The germline gives CDR1 SGDLS, CDR2 YYNGEE. J gave up 6 bases and V 4 bases, and 12 bases lay outside the gene matches. The CDR3 loop spans 16 amino acids. Here the CDR3 DNA reads TGTGCCAGCAGCTATGGTCCAGGACAGGGCTCTCAGCCCCAGCATTTT. Protein: CASSYGPGQGSQPQHF.